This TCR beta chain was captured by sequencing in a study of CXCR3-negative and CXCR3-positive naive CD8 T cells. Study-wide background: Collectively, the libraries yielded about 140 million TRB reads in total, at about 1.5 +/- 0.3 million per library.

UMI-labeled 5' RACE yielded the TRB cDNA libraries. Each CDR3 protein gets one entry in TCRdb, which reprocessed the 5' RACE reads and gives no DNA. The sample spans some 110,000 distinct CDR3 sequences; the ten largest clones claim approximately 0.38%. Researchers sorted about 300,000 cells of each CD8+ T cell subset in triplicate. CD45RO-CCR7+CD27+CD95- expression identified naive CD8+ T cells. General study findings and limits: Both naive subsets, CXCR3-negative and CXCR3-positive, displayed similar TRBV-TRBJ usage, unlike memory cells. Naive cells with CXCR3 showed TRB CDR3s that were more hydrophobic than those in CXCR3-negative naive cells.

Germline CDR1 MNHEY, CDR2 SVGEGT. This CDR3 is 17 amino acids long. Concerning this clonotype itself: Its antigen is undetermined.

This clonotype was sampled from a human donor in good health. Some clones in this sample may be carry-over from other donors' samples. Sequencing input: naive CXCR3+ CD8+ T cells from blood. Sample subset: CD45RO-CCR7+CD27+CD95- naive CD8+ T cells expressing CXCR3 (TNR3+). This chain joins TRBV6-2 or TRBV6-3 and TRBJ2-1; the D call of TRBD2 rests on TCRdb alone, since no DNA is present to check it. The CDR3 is CASSYSITSGGSDEQFF.